The sequence of this T cell receptor beta chain was determined in a study of regulatory T cells in long-lasting Graves disease. General study points: The study found lower TCR diversity in persistent Graves' patients than in newly diagnosed ones. Because few samples were included, accuracy may have been lower. There were preferences for TRBV28, TRBJ1-2 and TRBJ2-5 in persistent disease.

CDR1 is LNHNV, CDR2 YYDKDF, per germline (reference sequence). This CDR3 comprises 18 residues. V lost 1 base and J 0 bases, leaving 18 bases between the germline ends. In building TCR beta libraries, iRepertoire HTBI primers were used together with Arm-PCR of CDR3 regions. TCRdb redid the calling of the multiplex PCR reads with MiXCR, one entry per CDR3 protein. Altogether more than 300,000 distinct CDR3 sequences are present, roughly 23% being singletons, with the ten largest covering about 27%. As for time point: persistent/refractory GD, antithyroid drugs over 5 years with positive TRAb. PBMC-derived RNA was used for the TCR library. Roughly 9.8 milliliters of peripheral blood went into EDTA tubes. This clonotype appeared many times. Its antigen is not identified.

Here the sequenced sample was peripheral blood mononuclear cells (PBMCs), taken when the disease was refractory, from a patient treated with antithyroid drugs. J is TRBJ1-1 and V is TRBV15, with a possible D match to TRBD1 (5 bases). This clonotype originated in a woman in her 40s with Graves disease. The CDR3 loop reads CATSRGSGRIFMNTEAFF. The CDR3 DNA sequence: TGTGCCACCAGCAGAGGCTCGGGACGTATCTTCATGAACACTGAAGCTTTCTTT.